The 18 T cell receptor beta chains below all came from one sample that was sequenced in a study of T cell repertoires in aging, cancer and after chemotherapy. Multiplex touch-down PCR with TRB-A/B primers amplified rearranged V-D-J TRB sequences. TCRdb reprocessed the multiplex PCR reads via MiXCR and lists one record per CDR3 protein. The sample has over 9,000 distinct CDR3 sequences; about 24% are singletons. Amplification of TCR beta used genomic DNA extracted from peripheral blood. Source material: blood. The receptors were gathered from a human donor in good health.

CDR3 sequence (DNA): TGTGCCAGCAGCTTGGGGGGTACCAATCAGCCCCAGCATTTT. Translation gives CASSLGGTNQPQHF. The V call is TRBV5-6, the J call TRBJ1-5; no clear D gene. The CDR3 has 14 residues. Trimming took 0 bases from V and 3 from J, leaving 7 bases between them. Germline CDR1 SGHDT, CDR2 YYEEEE. Looking up the rest from reference TRBV5-6 and TRBJ1-5 gives the full variable domain: DAGVTQSPTHLIKTRGQQVTLRCSPKSGHDTVSWYQQALGQGPQFIFQYYEEEERQRGNFPDRFSGHQFPNYSSELNVNALLLGDSALYLCASSLGGTNQPQHFGDGTRLSIL.

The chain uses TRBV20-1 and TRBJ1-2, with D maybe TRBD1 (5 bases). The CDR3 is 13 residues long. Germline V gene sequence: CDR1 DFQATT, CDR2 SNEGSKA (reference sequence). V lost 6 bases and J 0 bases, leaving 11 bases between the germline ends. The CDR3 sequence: CSAWGSSNYGYTF. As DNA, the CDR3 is TGCAGTGCCTGGGGCAGCTCTAACTATGGCTACACCTTC.

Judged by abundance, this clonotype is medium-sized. The CDR3 spells CASSEEGQGSDTQYF. CDR3 DNA: TGTGCCAGCAGTGAAGAGGGACAGGGGTCAGATACGCAGTATTTT. This sequence joins TRBV6-1 and TRBJ2-3; TRBD1 agrees at 10 bases. This CDR3 spans 15 amino acids. The J segment lost 4 bases and the V segment lost 1 base, leaving 2 bases of the junction unmatched. Germline V lookup: CDR1 MNHNS, CDR2 SASEGT.

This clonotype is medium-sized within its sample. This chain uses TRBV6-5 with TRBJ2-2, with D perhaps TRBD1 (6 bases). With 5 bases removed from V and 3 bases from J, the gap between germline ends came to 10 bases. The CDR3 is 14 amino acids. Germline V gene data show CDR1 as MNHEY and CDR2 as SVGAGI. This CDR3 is CASSRQVYTGELFF. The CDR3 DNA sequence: TGTGCCAGCAGTCGACAGGTATACACCGGGGAGCTGTTTTTT.

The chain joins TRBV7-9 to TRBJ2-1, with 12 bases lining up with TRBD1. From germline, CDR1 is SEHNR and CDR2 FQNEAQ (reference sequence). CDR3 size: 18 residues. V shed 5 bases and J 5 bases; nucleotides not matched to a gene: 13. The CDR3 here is CASSPYSGTGGLDNEQFF. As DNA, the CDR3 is TGTGCCAGCAGCCCCTACTCCGGGACAGGGGGCTTGGACAATGAGCAGTTCTTC.

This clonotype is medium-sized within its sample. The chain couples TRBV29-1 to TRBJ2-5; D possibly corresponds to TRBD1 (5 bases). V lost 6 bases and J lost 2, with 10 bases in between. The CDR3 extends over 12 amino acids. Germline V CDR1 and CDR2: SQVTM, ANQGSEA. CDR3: CSVPTEQETQYF. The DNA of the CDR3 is TGCAGCGTACCGACAGAACAAGAGACCCAGTACTTC.

CDR3 sequence: CASSLNIPSEQYF. In nucleotides, the CDR3 is TGTGCCAGCAGCTTAAATATCCCAAGCGAGCAGTACTTC. This sequence joins TRBV7-2 and TRBJ2-7; no definite D call. The germline V and J ends were trimmed by 2 bases and 6 bases, with 11 bases remaining between them. This CDR3 spans 13 amino acids. CDR1 and CDR2 from the germline V gene are SGHTA and FQGNSA.

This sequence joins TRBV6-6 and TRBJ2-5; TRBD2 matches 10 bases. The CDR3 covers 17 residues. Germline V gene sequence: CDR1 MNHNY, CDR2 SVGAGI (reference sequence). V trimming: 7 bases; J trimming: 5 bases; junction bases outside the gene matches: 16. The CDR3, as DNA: TGTGCCAGCACCCCGGGTGGGGTAGCGGGGGGAGGGGAGACCCAGTACTTC. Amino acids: CASTPGGVAGGGETQYF.

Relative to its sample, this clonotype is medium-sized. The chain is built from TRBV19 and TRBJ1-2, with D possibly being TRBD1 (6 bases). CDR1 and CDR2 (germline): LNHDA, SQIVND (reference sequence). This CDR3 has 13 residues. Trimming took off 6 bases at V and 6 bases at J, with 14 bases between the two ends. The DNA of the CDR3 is TGTGCCAGTAGAGGGACAACGATGGATGGCTACACCTTC. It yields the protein CASRGTTMDGYTF. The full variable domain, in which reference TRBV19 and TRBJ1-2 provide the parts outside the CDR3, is DGGITQSPKYLFRKEGQNVTLSCEQNLNHDAMYWYRQDPGQGLRLIYYSQIVNDFQKGDIAEGYSVSREKKESFPLTVTSAQKNPTAFYLCASRGTTMDGYTFGSGTRLTVV.

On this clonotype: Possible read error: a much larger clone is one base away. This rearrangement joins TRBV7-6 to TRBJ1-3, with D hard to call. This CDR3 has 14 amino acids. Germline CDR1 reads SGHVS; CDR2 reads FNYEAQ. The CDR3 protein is CTSSLALSGNTIYF. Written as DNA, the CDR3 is TGTACCAGCAGCTTAGCCCTCTCTGGAAACACCATATATTTT.

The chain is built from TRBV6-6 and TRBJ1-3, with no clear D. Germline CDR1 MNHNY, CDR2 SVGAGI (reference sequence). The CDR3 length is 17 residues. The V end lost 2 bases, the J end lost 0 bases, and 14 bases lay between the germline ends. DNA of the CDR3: TGTGCCAGCAGTTACCCCGGTTTCGTAAGCTCTGGAAACACCATATATTTT. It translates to CASSYPGFVSSGNTIYF.

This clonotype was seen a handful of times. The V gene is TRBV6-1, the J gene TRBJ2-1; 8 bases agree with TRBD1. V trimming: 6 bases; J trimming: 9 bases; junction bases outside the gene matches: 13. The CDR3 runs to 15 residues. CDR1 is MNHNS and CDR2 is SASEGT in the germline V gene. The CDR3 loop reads CASRSGTGFLSEQFF. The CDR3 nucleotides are TGTGCCAGCAGATCCGGGACAGGTTTTTTAAGTGAGCAGTTCTTC.

In DNA form, the CDR3 reads TGTGCCAGCAGCCGCGATGGACTCGCGGGGGGCTACAATGAGCAGTTCTTC. Its protein product is CASSRDGLAGGYNEQFF. This chain uses TRBV5-8 with TRBJ2-1, with 8 bases lining up with TRBD2. The CDR3 is 17 residues long. Germline CDR1 and CDR2: SGHTS and YDEGEE. V shed 4 bases, J shed 3 bases, and the junction held 12 bases outside the gene matches. The variable domain in full, completed from reference TRBV5-8 and TRBJ2-1, reads EAGVTQSPTHLIKTRGQQATLRCSPISGHTSVYWYQQALGLGLQFLLWYDEGEERNRGNFPPRFSGRQFPNYSSELNVNALELEDSALYLCASSRDGLAGGYNEQFFGPGTRLTVL.

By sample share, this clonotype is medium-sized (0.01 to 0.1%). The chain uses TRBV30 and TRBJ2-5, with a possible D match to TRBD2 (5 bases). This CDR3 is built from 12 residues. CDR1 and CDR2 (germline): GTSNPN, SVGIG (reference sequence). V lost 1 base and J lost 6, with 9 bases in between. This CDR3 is CAWSASGKTQYF. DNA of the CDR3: TGTGCCTGGAGTGCTTCGGGAAAGACCCAGTACTTC.

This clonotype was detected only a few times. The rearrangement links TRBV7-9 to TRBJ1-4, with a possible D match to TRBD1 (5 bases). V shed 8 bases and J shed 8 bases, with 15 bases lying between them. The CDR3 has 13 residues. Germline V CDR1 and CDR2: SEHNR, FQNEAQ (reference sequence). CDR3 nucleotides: TGTGCCAGCTCCCGGGCCCAGGGCGAAAAACTGTTTTTT. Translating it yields CASSRAQGEKLFF.

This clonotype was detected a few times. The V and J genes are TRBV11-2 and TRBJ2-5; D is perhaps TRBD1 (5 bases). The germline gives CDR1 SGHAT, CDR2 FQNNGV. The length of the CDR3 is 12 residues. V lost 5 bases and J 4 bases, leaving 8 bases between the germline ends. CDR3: CASSGAAETQYF. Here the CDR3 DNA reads TGTGCCAGCAGCGGGGCGGCAGAGACCCAGTACTTC. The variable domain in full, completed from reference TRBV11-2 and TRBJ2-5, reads EAGVAQSPRYKIIEKRQSVAFWCNPISGHATLYWYQQILGQGPKLLIQFQNNGVVDDSQLPKDRFSAERLKGVDSTLKIQPAKLEDSAVYLCASSGAAETQYFGPGTRLLVL.

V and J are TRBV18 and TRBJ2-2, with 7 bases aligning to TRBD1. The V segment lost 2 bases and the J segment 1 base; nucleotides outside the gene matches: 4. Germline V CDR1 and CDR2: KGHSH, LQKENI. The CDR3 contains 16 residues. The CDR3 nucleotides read TGTGCCAGCTCACCAAGGCCAGGGGGGAACACCGGGGAGCTGTTTTTT. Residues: CASSPRPGGNTGELFF.

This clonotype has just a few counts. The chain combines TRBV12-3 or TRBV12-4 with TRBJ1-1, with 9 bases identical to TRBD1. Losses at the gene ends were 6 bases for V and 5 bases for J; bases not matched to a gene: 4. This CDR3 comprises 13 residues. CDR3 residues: CASREQGATEAFF. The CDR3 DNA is TGTGCCAGCAGGGAACAGGGGGCTACTGAAGCTTTCTTT.